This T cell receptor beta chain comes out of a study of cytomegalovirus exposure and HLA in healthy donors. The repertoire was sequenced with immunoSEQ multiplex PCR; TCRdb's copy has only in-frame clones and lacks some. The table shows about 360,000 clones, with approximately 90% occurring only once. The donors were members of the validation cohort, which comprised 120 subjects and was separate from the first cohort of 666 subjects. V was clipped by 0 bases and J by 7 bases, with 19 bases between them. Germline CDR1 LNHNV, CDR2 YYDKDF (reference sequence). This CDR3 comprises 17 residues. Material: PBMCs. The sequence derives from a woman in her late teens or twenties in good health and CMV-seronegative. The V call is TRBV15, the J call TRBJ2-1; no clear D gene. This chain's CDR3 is CATSRDYPGGGENEQFF. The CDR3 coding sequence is TGTGCCACCAGCAGAGACTACCCTGGCGGTGGTGAGAATGAGCAGTTCTTC.